The clone carrying this T cell receptor beta chain has more than one count but fewer than ten. Just one base apart from a much larger clone, this may be a read error. Looked up from germline, CDR1 is SEHNR and CDR2 is FQNEAQ (reference sequence). V lost 4 bases and J 10 bases, leaving 14 bases between the germline ends. The CDR3 has 13 residues. The record originates from a study of tumor-infiltrating lymphocytes in oesophageal squamous cell carcinoma. TCRdb re-called the PCR reads through MiXCR, storing one row per CDR3 protein. In the table there are roughly 21,000 distinct CDR3 sequences, about 35% of which are singletons.

The TCR originated in a male donor with esophageal squamous cell carcinoma. The chain joins TRBV7-9 to TRBJ2-1; tentative D call: TRBD1 (5 bases). Sequencing was done on a sample of esophageal tumor tissue. CDR3 in amino acids: CASSSRDSYEQFF. Written as DNA, the CDR3 is TGTGCCAGCAGCTCCAGGGATTCCTACGAGCAGTTCTTC.